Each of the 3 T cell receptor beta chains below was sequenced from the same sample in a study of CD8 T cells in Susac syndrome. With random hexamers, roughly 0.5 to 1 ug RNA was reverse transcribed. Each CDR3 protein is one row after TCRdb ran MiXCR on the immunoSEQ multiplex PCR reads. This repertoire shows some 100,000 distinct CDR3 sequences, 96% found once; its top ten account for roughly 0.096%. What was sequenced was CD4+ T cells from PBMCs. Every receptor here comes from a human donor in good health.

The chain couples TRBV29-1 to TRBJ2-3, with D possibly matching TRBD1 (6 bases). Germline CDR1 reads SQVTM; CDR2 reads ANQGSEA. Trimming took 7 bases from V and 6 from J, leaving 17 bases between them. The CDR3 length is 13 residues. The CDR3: CSGGIDRTDTQYF. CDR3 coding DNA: TGCAGCGGGGGTATTGACAGGACGGATACGCAGTATTTT.

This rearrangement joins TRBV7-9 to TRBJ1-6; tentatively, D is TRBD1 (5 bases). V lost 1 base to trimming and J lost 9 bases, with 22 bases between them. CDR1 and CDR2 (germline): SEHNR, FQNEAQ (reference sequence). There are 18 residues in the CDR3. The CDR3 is CASSLVNGGGPRGSPLHF. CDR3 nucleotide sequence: TGTGCCAGCAGCTTAGTAAACGGGGGGGGACCCCGAGGTTCACCCCTCCACTTT.

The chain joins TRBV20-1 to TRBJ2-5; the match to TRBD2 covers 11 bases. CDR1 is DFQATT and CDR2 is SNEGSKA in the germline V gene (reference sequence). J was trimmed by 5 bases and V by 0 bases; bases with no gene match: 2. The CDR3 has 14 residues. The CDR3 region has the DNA TGCAGTGCTAGAGAACGGACTAGCGGGGAGACCCAGTACTTC. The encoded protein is CSARERTSGETQYF.